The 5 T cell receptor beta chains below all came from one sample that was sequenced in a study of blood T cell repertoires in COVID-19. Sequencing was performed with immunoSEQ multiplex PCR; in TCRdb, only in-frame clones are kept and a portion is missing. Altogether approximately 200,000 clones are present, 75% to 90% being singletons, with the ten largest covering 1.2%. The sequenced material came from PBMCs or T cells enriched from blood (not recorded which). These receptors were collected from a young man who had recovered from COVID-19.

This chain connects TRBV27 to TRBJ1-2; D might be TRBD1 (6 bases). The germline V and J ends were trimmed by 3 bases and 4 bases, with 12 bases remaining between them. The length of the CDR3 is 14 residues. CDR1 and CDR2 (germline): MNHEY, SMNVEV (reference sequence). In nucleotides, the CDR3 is TGTGCCAGCAGTTTTACGCAGGGGAGCTATGGCTACACCTTC. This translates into CASSFTQGSYGYTF.

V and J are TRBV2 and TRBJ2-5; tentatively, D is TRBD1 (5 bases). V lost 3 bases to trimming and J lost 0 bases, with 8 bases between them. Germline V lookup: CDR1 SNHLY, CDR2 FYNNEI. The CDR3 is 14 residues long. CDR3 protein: CASSETEYQETQYF. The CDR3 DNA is TGTGCCAGCAGTGAGACAGAGTACCAAGAGACCCAGTACTTC.

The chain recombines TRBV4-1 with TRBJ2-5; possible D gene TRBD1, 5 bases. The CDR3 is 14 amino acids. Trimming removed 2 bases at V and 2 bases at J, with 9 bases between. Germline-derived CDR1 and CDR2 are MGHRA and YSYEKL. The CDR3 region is CASSQWTRQETQYF. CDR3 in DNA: TGCGCCAGCAGCCAATGGACAAGACAAGAGACCCAGTACTTC.

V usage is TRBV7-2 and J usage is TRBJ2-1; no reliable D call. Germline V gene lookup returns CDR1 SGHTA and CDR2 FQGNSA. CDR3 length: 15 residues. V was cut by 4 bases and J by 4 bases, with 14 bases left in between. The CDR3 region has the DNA TGTGCCAGCAGCTATCCGGCGGTCGCTTACAATGAGCAGTTCTTC. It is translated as CASSYPAVAYNEQFF.

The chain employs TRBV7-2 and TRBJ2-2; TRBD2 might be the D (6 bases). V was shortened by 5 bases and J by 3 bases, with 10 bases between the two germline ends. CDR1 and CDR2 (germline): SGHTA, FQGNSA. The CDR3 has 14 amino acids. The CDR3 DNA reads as TGTGCCAGCAGCCGGGACTCCTACACCGGGGAGCTGTTTTTT. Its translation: CASSRDSYTGELFF.